Sequencing of this TCR beta chain was carried out in a study of T cell responses to AZD1222 COVID-19 vaccine. As for this clone: Its antigen is undetermined.

Overall study findings and caveats: Females outnumbered males among donors, who were mostly white British; clonal diversity was possibly underestimated. After the peak T cell response, and only then, were repertoires sampled. Epitopes outside B.1.351 and B.1.1.7 mutated regions reportedly drew nearly half of spike TCRs. The span of vaccine-associated CD4 TCRs extended across spike, with dominance at 160-218 and 743-854.

The assay was immunoSEQ multiplex PCR, and TCRdb's table has in-frame clones only and misses some. Of 200,000 or so clones in the sample, approximately 91% were seen once. Trimming took off 3 bases at V and 7 bases at J, with 13 bases between the two ends. The length of the CDR3 is 14 residues. CDR1 MGHRA and CDR2 YSYEKL come from the germline V gene. The V call is TRBV4-1, the J call TRBJ2-1, with D hard to call. The clonotype originates from an adult in good health. Sequences were derived from peripheral blood, sampled on day 0 of AZD1222 vaccination. CDR3 in amino acids: CASSHTPIRNEQFF. The CDR3 DNA is TGCGCCAGCAGCCATACACCGATTAGAAATGAGCAGTTCTTC.